The 5 T cell receptor beta chains below come from one sample, sequenced in a study of blood T cell repertoires in COVID-19. Data came from immunoSEQ multiplex PCR; TCRdb stores just in-frame clones and leaves some out. The sample lists about 20,000 clones, roughly 90% occurring once. Sequenced: peripheral blood. Receptors originate from a human donor in a cohort sampled during active COVID-19.

The chain has TRBV19 and TRBJ1-6, with TRBD1 matching over 9 bases. Germline V gives CDR1 LNHDA, CDR2 SQIVND (reference sequence). CDR3 length: 14 amino acids. Germline trimming cut 7 bases from V and 9 bases from J; bases unmatched to any gene: 7. CDR3 protein: CASTPGQGGSPLHF. The CDR3, as DNA: TGTGCCAGTACTCCGGGACAGGGAGGTTCACCCCTCCACTTT.

V and J are TRBV30 and TRBJ2-2, with D perhaps matching TRBD2 (5 bases). Germline V gene lookup returns CDR1 GTSNPN and CDR2 SVGIG (reference sequence). V lost 2 bases and J lost 5, with 12 bases in between. The CDR3 extends over 14 amino acids. The CDR3 DNA follows: TGTGCCTGGAGTCTCGGGGAGTATACCGGGGAGCTGTTTTTT. It specifies CAWSLGEYTGELFF.

The V and J genes are TRBV23-1 and TRBJ2-6; 7 positions match TRBD2. TRBV23-1 is reported as an ORF; its role is uncertain. This CDR3 region has 20 residues. Losses at the gene ends were 2 bases for V and 0 bases for J; bases not matched to a gene: 13. The CDR3 DNA follows: TGCGCCAGCAGTCAACGCCATCGGGAGGCCTTAACCTCTGGGGCCAACGTCCTGACTTTC. Translation: CASSQRHREALTSGANVLTF.

The chain employs TRBV29-1 and TRBJ1-2, with 8 positions matching TRBD1. CDR3 length equals 15 residues. Germline V gene data show CDR1 as SQVTM and CDR2 as ANQGSEA. The V segment lost 7 bases and the J segment 7 bases; nucleotides outside the gene matches: 17. This chain's CDR3 is CSDQSPGQGRSGYTF. For the CDR3, the DNA is TGCAGCGACCAATCCCCCGGACAGGGAAGAAGTGGCTACACCTTC.

The chain is built from TRBV19 and TRBJ2-5; 9 bases line up with TRBD2. Germline CDR1 LNHDA, CDR2 SQIVND (reference sequence). Trimming at V came to 5 bases and at J to 4 bases, leaving 11 bases not matched to a gene. This CDR3 spans 16 amino acids. The CDR3 region is CASSPSLAGRRETQYF. The CDR3 coding sequence is TGTGCCAGTAGTCCTTCCCTAGCGGGACGGCGAGAGACCCAGTACTTC.